This T cell receptor (beta chain) came from a study of T cell changes during pregnancy in multiple sclerosis. The method was immunoSEQ multiplex PCR; TCRdb's version includes in-frame clones alone and lacks a portion of them. The sample yields 50,000 to 70,000 clones, roughly 92% seen once. Germline V gene lookup returns CDR1 SGDLS and CDR2 YYNGEE. V was pared by 3 bases and J by 5 bases, with 17 bases between. The CDR3 is 16 residues long. The specimen comprised peripheral blood, sampled in the second trimester of pregnancy. J is TRBJ1-4 and V is TRBV9; tentative D call: TRBD1 (6 bases). This clonotype was obtained from a female donor with multiple sclerosis, enrolled in a pregnancy study. Here the CDR3 DNA reads TGTGCCAGCAGCGGGGGGGGCCAGTCGGTGAATGAAAAACTGTTTTTT. It translates to CASSGGGQSVNEKLFF.